Listed below are T cell receptor beta chains from one sample, sequenced in a study of cytomegalovirus exposure and HLA in healthy donors. Libraries were prepared by immunoSEQ multiplex PCR; TCRdb keeps only in-frame clonotypes and omits some of them. The sample includes fewer than 85,000 clones, approximately 80% seen only once; the top ten take approximately 3.4%. The material sequenced was PBMCs. These receptor sequences come from a man between 35 and 55 years old in good health and CMV-seronegative. Both conserved end residues are part of each CDR3. Each record gives: D gene, J gene, clone size, V gene, CDR3 protein, CDR3 DNA. A D gene is named only where the DNA matches it firmly. Not every row has a clone size; where given, it reads once, few, many or a size class.

>-|TRBJ1-2|-|TRBV29-1
CSVATGGDYPF
TGCAGCGTTGCGACAGGTGGTGACTACCCCTTC
>-|TRBJ1-5|-|TRBV4-1
CASSQGLRGSYGNQPQHF
TGCGCCAGCAGCCAAGGGCTACGAGGGAGTTATGGCAATCAGCCCCAGCATTTT
>-|TRBJ1-4|-|TRBV4-1
CASSRQRGTKPPQLFF
TGCGCCAGCAGCCGCCAAAGGGGGACGAAGCCTCCCCAACTGTTTTTT
>TRBD2|TRBJ2-7|once|TRBV10-1
CASSALPGTSGGSATYEQYF
TGCGCCAGCAGTGCTCTCCCCGGGACTAGCGGGGGGTCCGCTACCTACGAGCAGTACTTC
>-|TRBJ1-1|-|TRBV5-1
CASSLGGGGLEAFF
TGCGCCAGCAGCTTGGGCGGGGGGGGTCTTGAAGCTTTCTTT
>TRBD1|TRBJ1-3|few|TRBV9
CASSVVDRQGALPFSGNTIYF
TGTGCCAGCAGCGTAGTGGATCGACAGGGGGCTTTACCCTTCTCTGGAAACACCATATATTTT
>TRBD1|TRBJ2-7|-|TRBV6-5
CASSYSGTGSREQYF
TGTGCCAGCAGTTACTCAGGGACAGGGTCTCGCGAGCAGTACTTC
>TRBD2|TRBJ2-1|-|TRBV5-1
CASFTGGGIQYNEQFF
TGCGCCAGCTTCACCGGGGGGGGAATCCAATACAATGAGCAGTTCTTC
>-|TRBJ1-2|-|TRBV11-2
CASSPQENYGYTF
TGTGCCAGCAGCCCACAGGAGAACTATGGCTACACCTTC
>TRBD1|TRBJ1-1|-|TRBV5-1
CASIPQGAGGELTEAFF
TGCGCCAGCATCCCCCAAGGAGCAGGGGGCGAATTGACTGAAGCTTTCTTT
>TRBD1|TRBJ1-4|-|TRBV7-2
CASSRQGANEKLFF
TGTGCCAGCAGCCGACAGGGGGCAAATGAAAAACTGTTTTTT
>-|TRBJ1-2|-|TRBV4-2
CASYGYGYTF
TGTGCCAGCTACGGCTATGGCTACACCTTC
>-|TRBJ1-1|-|TRBV4-1
CASSQGRWNTEAFF
TGCGCCAGCAGCCAAGGCCGGTGGAACACTGAAGCTTTCTTT